Following are 18 T cell receptor beta chains from one sample sequenced in a study of shared clonotypes between healthy human individuals. Some clones are missing from TCRdb's copy, which holds only in-frame ones; the method was immunoSEQ multiplex PCR. The sample records approximately 100,000 clones, about 71% being singletons. The sample was memory CD8+ T cells sorted from blood. Noted subset: CD45RO+ cells pooled with CCR7-negative TemRA cells. The receptors here all came from a woman in her twenties or thirties in good health.

This chain joins TRBV6-6 and TRBJ1-5, with unresolved D. This CDR3 is 15 amino acids long. Germline CDR1 and CDR2: MNHNY and SVGAGI (reference sequence). V shed 6 bases and J shed 1 base, with 13 bases lying between them. The DNA of the CDR3 is TGTGCCAGCAGGGACCTATCGGGGAGCAATCAGCCCCAGCATTTT. Amino acid sequence: CASRDLSGSNQPQHF.

In this sample, this clone turned up a few times. The chain couples TRBV7-9 to TRBJ2-1, with D perhaps TRBD1 or TRBD2 (5 bases each). The CDR3 extends over 16 amino acids. The V and J ends lost 5 bases and 3 bases respectively, with 17 bases between them. Germline values: CDR1 SEHNR, CDR2 FQNEAQ (reference sequence). CDR3 DNA sequence: TGTGCCAGCAGCCCACCTGGGGGATCCATCTACAATGAGCAGTTCTTC. Its translation is CASSPPGGSIYNEQFF.

This clone came up a few times. The V gene is TRBV27, the J gene TRBJ2-7; D gene uncertain. Germline values: CDR1 MNHEY, CDR2 SMNVEV (reference sequence). The CDR3 is 12 residues long. Trimming took 2 bases from V and 6 from J, leaving 8 bases between them. The CDR3 reads CASSLSPPEQYF. The CDR3 nucleotides read TGTGCCAGCAGTTTAAGCCCACCCGAGCAGTACTTC.

V and J are TRBV20-1 and TRBJ2-5; D gene uncertain. The J call could be wrong; TRBJ2-7 is a better fit for the DNA end. Germline V gene data show CDR1 as DFQATT and CDR2 as SNEGSKA (reference sequence). The CDR3 consists of 11 residues. The CDR3 nucleotides read TGCAGTGCTGCTTCCCCCTACGAGCAGTACTTC. Encoded protein: CSAASPYEQYF.

J is TRBJ2-3 and V is TRBV28; weak D call: TRBD2 (6 bases). The germline V gene encodes CDR1 MDHEN and CDR2 SYDVKM. This CDR3 has 16 residues. V was pared by 3 bases and J by 2 bases, with 15 bases between. CDR3 sequence (DNA): TGTGCCAGCAGTTTCCTACGCGGGGCGTTCACAGATACGCAGTATTTT. It is translated as CASSFLRGAFTDTQYF.

This chain uses TRBV20-1 with TRBJ2-3; no definite D call. The CDR3 contains 10 residues. Germline V gene sequence: CDR1 DFQATT, CDR2 SNEGSKA (reference sequence). Trimming removed 5 bases at V and 2 bases at J, with 2 bases between. CDR3: CSALTDTQYF. CDR3 in DNA: TGCAGTGCTCTCACAGATACGCAGTATTTT.

The chain employs TRBV30 and TRBJ1-5, with 9 bases identical to TRBD1. Unmatched junction bases numbered 5, after V lost 2 bases and J lost 6 bases. Germline V gene data show CDR1 as GTSNPN and CDR2 as SVGIG (reference sequence). There are 14 residues in the CDR3. The CDR3 sequence is CAWSRDRVGQPQHF. The CDR3 nucleotides read TGTGCCTGGAGTAGGGACAGGGTCGGTCAGCCCCAGCATTTT.

This chain uses TRBV10-3 with TRBJ1-5; no reliable D call. V shed 8 bases and J shed 6 bases, with 8 bases lying between them. Germline assignment: CDR1 ENHRY and CDR2 SYGVKD. The CDR3 has 11 residues. The CDR3 region has the DNA TGTGCCATCCTTTACTTTCAGCCCCAGCATTTT. As protein: CAILYFQPQHF.

This clone has more than one count but fewer than ten. The genes are TRBV25-1 and TRBJ2-5, with D unresolved. The J call may be mistaken, given a closer DNA end match to TRBJ2-7. The CDR3 totals 13 residues. Germline loops: CDR1 MGHDK, CDR2 SYGVNS. The chain's CDR3 is CASSGHTHYEQYF. The CDR3 nucleotides read TGTGCCAGCAGTGGGCACACCCACTACGAGCAGTACTTC.

The chain carries TRBV6-1 and TRBJ2-5; 12 bases are shared with TRBD2. The CDR3 sequence is 15 residues long. Trimming took 5 bases from V and 5 from J; bases not matched to a gene: 6. Germline V gives CDR1 MNHNS, CDR2 SASEGT. The CDR3: CASSLLAGGEETQYF. In nucleotides, the CDR3 is TGTGCCAGCAGTCTACTAGCGGGAGGTGAGGAGACCCAGTACTTC.

The chain has TRBV2 and TRBJ2-3; no definite D call. V lost 8 bases, J lost 2 bases, and 17 bases lay in between. CDR3 length: 15 amino acids. Germline V gene lookup returns CDR1 SNHLY and CDR2 FYNNEI. The CDR3, as DNA: TGTGCCAGCCTAAAGGACGCGGCCTTCACAGATACGCAGTATTTT. It codes for CASLKDAAFTDTQYF.

In the case of this clone: A much larger clone differs by one base, so this may be a read error. In the same sample, other DNA sequences code for this CDR3. The chain links TRBV29-1 to TRBJ2-1; 10 bases line up with TRBD2. CDR1 SQVTM and CDR2 ANQGSEA come from the germline V gene. There are 15 residues in the CDR3. Germline trimming cut 5 bases from V and 8 bases from J; bases unmatched to any gene: 12. The CDR3 sequence: CSVKGLAGDSDEQFF. The CDR3, as DNA: TGCAGCGTTAAAGGGCTAGCGGGAGATAGTGATGAGCAGTTCTTC.

The rearrangement uses TRBV9 and TRBJ2-7; D remains ambiguous. V was cut by 0 bases and J by 2 bases, with 6 bases left in between. The CDR3 totals 13 residues. Germline CDR1 is SGDLS and CDR2 is YYNGEE. DNA of the CDR3: TGTGCCAGCAGCGTAGGTGACACCTACGAGCAGTACTTC. Its translation: CASSVGDTYEQYF.

The chain links TRBV29-1 to TRBJ2-7; tentative D call: TRBD1 (6 bases). Trimming stripped 5 bases from V and 2 bases from J, with 10 bases between. Germline assignment: CDR1 SQVTM and CDR2 ANQGSEA. There are 12 residues in the CDR3. CDR3 bases: TGCAGCGTTTCGGACAGCACCTACGAGCAGTACTTC. Translation gives CSVSDSTYEQYF.

V gene TRBV7-6 combines with J gene TRBJ2-1, with 8 positions matching TRBD2. The germline CDR1 and CDR2 sequences are SGHVS and FNYEAQ. J was trimmed by 6 bases and V by 6 bases; bases with no gene match: 13. This CDR3 is built from 16 residues. The DNA for the CDR3 is TGTGCCAGCAGTTTTTCGCGGGAGGTTGGACGCAATGAGCAGTTCTTC. Translated, it gives CASSFSREVGRNEQFF.

The gene calls are TRBV2 and TRBJ2-6; D is ambiguous. The CDR3 is 15 amino acids. CDR1 SNHLY and CDR2 FYNNEI come from the germline V gene. Trimming cost V 7 bases and J 1 base, with 11 bases left between them. CDR3 region: CASTGLTSGANVLTF. In DNA form, the CDR3 reads TGTGCCAGCACAGGATTGACTTCTGGGGCCAACGTCCTGACTTTC.

This clone was counted between two and nine times. Here the CDR3 DNA reads TGTGCCAGCAGCGAGGGGGACAGGCGGTCTGGAAACACCATATATTTT. It encodes CASSEGDRRSGNTIYF. The chain couples TRBV9 to TRBJ1-3, with TRBD1 matching 8 bases. CDR3 length: 16 residues. Germline loops: CDR1 SGDLS, CDR2 YYNGEE. V shed 3 bases and J 1 base; nucleotides not matched to a gene: 6.

The chain combines TRBV5-1 with TRBJ1-1; 10 nucleotides align to TRBD1. This CDR3 is 17 amino acids long. Unmatched junction bases numbered 9, after V lost 4 bases and J lost 0 bases. Germline CDR1 SGHRS, CDR2 YFSETQ. CDR3 in DNA: TGCGCCAGCAGCCCGGACAGGGGGACTAGAGTGAACACTGAAGCTTTCTTT. This translates into CASSPDRGTRVNTEAFF.